The 25 T cell receptor beta chains below come from one sample, sequenced in a study of T cell responses to AZD1222 COVID-19 vaccine (dated by TCRdb to about 2021). The receptor library was made with the immunoSEQ multiplex PCR assay. In TCRdb, the immuneACCESS table is reduced to in-frame sequences with V and J assigned. These tables do not hold every clone; where another copy was compared, an unresolved V gene accounts for under half, and the others remain unexplained. The sample records about 110,000 clones, around 90% of which are singletons. The ten largest make up 2% to 3% of the sample. Taken with the paper, the label for time point translates to: about 28 days (+/-7) after the second vaccine dose. The sample in question was peripheral blood, obtained 28 days after the second AZD1222 dose. The receptors were gathered from an adult who received the AZD1222 COVID-19 vaccine.

The rearrangement links TRBV7-2 to TRBJ2-2; D is ambiguous. Trimming removed 2 bases from V and 4 bases from J, with 5 bases in between. The germline V gene has CDR1 SGHTA and CDR2 FQGNSA. CDR3 length equals 13 residues. The CDR3 spells CASSLFSTGELFF. Here the CDR3 DNA reads TGTGCCAGCAGCTTATTTAGCACCGGGGAGCTGTTTTTT.

V is TRBV6-2 or TRBV6-3 and J is TRBJ2-1, with 8 bases aligning to TRBD1. The V gene's germline CDR1 is MNHEY and CDR2 SVGEGT. This CDR3 comprises 14 residues. J was trimmed by 0 bases and V by 5 bases; bases with no gene match: 0. The CDR3 nucleotides read TGTGCCAGCAGTACAGGGGGCTCCTACAATGAGCAGTTCTTC. Protein: CASSTGGSYNEQFF.

This chain uses TRBV25-1 with TRBJ1-1; TRBD1 might be the D (5 bases). The CDR3 contains 14 residues. V was trimmed by 1 base and J by 7 bases, leaving 13 bases between them. From germline, CDR1 is MGHDK and CDR2 SYGVNS. The CDR3 coding sequence is TGTGCCAGCAGTGAATGGGGCTTGGCCTTTGAAGCTTTCTTT. Translation: CASSEWGLAFEAFF.

V is TRBV28 and J is TRBJ1-3; possibly TRBD1 for D (5 bases). This CDR3 is built from 15 residues. The germline V gene has CDR1 MDHEN and CDR2 SYDVKM. V shed 5 bases and J shed 0 bases, with 11 bases lying between them. CDR3 in DNA: TGTGCCAGCAGTACTGGACACCTCTCTGGAAACACCATATATTTT. Amino acid sequence: CASSTGHLSGNTIYF.

The rearrangement links TRBV7-8 to TRBJ2-1; no reliable D call. CDR1 SGHVS and CDR2 FQNEAQ come from the germline V gene. V was cut by 5 bases and J by 7 bases, with 21 bases left in between. CDR3 length equals 16 residues. The CDR3 DNA reads as TGTGCCAGCAGCAGACCCCGGGCCTTACAGAAAAATGAGCAGTTCTTC. Translated, it gives CASSRPRALQKNEQFF.

The genes are TRBV5-6 and TRBJ1-1; D unresolved. CDR3 length: 15 residues. The V gene's germline CDR1 is SGHDT and CDR2 YYEEEE. V was pared by 0 bases and J by 1 base, with 10 bases between. CDR3 amino acids: CASSLEVLGNTEAFF. The CDR3 DNA reads TGTGCCAGCAGCTTGGAGGTGTTGGGGAACACTGAAGCTTTCTTT.

This rearrangement joins TRBV6-2 or TRBV6-3 to TRBJ1-1, with D possibly being TRBD1 (6 bases). The CDR3 has 18 amino acids. Trimming pared 2 bases from V and 1 base from J, leaving 20 bases between. CDR1 and CDR2 from the germline V gene are MNHEY and SVGEGT. In DNA, the CDR3 is TGTGCCAGCAGTTACGGATTGCGGAGGGGGAGGACGAACACTGAAGCTTTCTTT. It encodes CASSYGLRRGRTNTEAFF.

The chain joins TRBV18 to TRBJ1-2, with 10 positions matching TRBD1. J lost 8 bases, V lost 5 bases, and 8 bases had no gene match. Germline V lookup: CDR1 KGHSH, CDR2 LQKENI. The CDR3 consists of 14 residues. CDR3 sequence (DNA): TGTGCCAGCTCATCCGGGACAGGGGTTAACGGCTACACCTTC. It yields the protein CASSSGTGVNGYTF.

The chain recombines TRBV10-1 with TRBJ1-5; D ambiguous. V lost 4 bases, J lost 0 bases, and 10 bases lay in between. This CDR3 is built from 15 residues. The V gene's germline CDR1 is WNHNN and CDR2 SYGVQD (reference sequence). The CDR3 region is CASSAETNSNQPQHF. In DNA, the CDR3 is TGCGCCAGCAGTGCGGAAACCAATAGCAATCAGCCCCAGCATTTT.

The gene calls are TRBV2 and TRBJ1-2; TRBD1 is a possible D gene (5 bases). V was cut by 6 bases and J by 0 bases, with 17 bases left in between. The CDR3 is made up of 16 amino acids. CDR1 is SNHLY, CDR2 FYNNEI, per germline. CDR3 sequence (DNA): TGTGCCAGCAGGAGGGAAGGGGACCTAGCTAACTATGGCTACACCTTC. Amino acid sequence: CASRREGDLANYGYTF.

The count of this clone is one. The chain couples TRBV4-1 to TRBJ1-1, with D uncertain. This CDR3 contains 15 residues. CDR1 and CDR2 from the germline V gene are MGHRA and YSYEKL. V lost 3 bases and J lost 1, with 12 bases in between. The CDR3 DNA is TGCGCCAGCAGCCAGTTCACAGAATCGAACACTGAAGCTTTCTTT. Residues: CASSQFTESNTEAFF.

This sequence joins TRBV30 and TRBJ1-1; D uncertain. The CDR3 is 10 amino acids. Germline CDR1 GTSNPN, CDR2 SVGIG (reference sequence). CDR3 in DNA: TGTGGGGGTCGGAACACTGAAGCTTTCTTT. This codes for CGGRNTEAFF. Full variable domain (remainder filled in from reference TRBV30 and TRBJ1-1): SQTIHQWPATLVQPVGSPLSLECTVEGTSNPNLYWYRQAAGRGLQLLFYSVGIGQISSEVPQNLSASRPQDRQFILSSKKLLLSDSGFYLCGGRNTEAFFGQGTRLTVV.

J is TRBJ1-1 and V is TRBV6-6; tentative D call: TRBD1 (5 bases). This CDR3 comprises 13 residues. Germline loops: CDR1 MNHNY, CDR2 SVGAGI (reference sequence). V was pared by 2 bases and J by 10 bases, with 14 bases between. CDR3 in DNA: TGTGCCAGCAGTTACAAGGTCCGGGACGTAGCTTTCTTT. Translation gives CASSYKVRDVAFF.

The V gene is TRBV28, the J gene TRBJ1-4, with 8 bases identical to TRBD1. The CDR3 runs to 16 residues. Germline V gives CDR1 MDHEN, CDR2 SYDVKM. The V gene end was trimmed by 5 bases and the J gene end by 3 bases; junction bases not matched to a gene: 8. The CDR3 reads CASSPGQGIANEKLFF. In DNA, the CDR3 is TGTGCCAGCAGTCCCGGACAGGGTATAGCTAATGAAAAACTGTTTTTT.

The CDR3 protein is CASSQDDLRSPYEQYF. CDR3 nucleotide sequence: TGTGCCAGCAGCCAAGACGATCTCCGATCACCCTACGAGCAGTACTTC. The chain is built from TRBV16 and TRBJ2-7; D is unclear. The CDR3 runs 16 residues. V was trimmed by 2 bases and J by 2 bases, leaving 16 bases between them. From germline, CDR1 is KGHSY and CDR2 FQNENV.

The chain carries TRBV15 and TRBJ2-7, with D unresolved. CDR3 size: 13 residues. In germline, CDR1 is LNHNV, CDR2 YYDKDF (reference sequence). Between the trimmed V and J ends, which lost 0 bases and 2 bases, there was a span of 5 bases. The CDR3 region has the DNA TGTGCCACCAGCAGAGAGGGGACCTACGAGCAGTACTTC. This encodes CATSREGTYEQYF.

This clone was detected only once. The rearrangement joins TRBV19 to TRBJ1-3, with D maybe TRBD1 (6 bases). The V end lost 5 bases, the J end lost 1 base, and 15 bases lay between the germline ends. The CDR3 is 16 residues long. Germline assignment: CDR1 LNHDA and CDR2 SQIVND (reference sequence). The CDR3 loop reads CASSSRTVTSGNTIYF. CDR3 nucleotide sequence: TGTGCCAGTAGTTCCAGGACAGTAACTTCTGGAAACACCATATATTTT. Complete variable domain (other parts from reference TRBV19 and TRBJ1-3): DGGITQSPKYLFRKEGQNVTLSCEQNLNHDAMYWYRQDPGQGLRLIYYSQIVNDFQKGDIAEGYSVSREKKESFPLTVTSAQKNPTAFYLCASSSRTVTSGNTIYFGEGSWLTVV.

There are a few counts of this clone. The V gene is TRBV19, the J gene TRBJ2-7, with TRBD1 identical over 9 bases. The junction had 6 bases not matched to a gene; V was cut back by 3 bases and J by 3 bases. The CDR3 is 15 residues long. Germline V gene sequence: CDR1 LNHDA, CDR2 SQIVND (reference sequence). The CDR3 DNA is TGTGCCAGTAGTATTCGACAGGGGGGGGTCTACGAGCAGTACTTC. Its translation: CASSIRQGGVYEQYF.

The rearrangement uses TRBV7-2 and TRBJ2-5, with TRBD1 identical over 7 bases. V shed 5 bases and J 1 base; nucleotides not matched to a gene: 4. From germline, CDR1 is SGHTA and CDR2 FQGNSA. CDR3 length: 14 residues. The CDR3: CASSTTGVQETQYF. CDR3 nucleotide sequence: TGTGCCAGCAGCACAACAGGGGTCCAAGAGACCCAGTACTTC.

This chain connects TRBV5-6 to TRBJ1-1; the D is unclear. The V gene lost 0 bases and the J gene lost 1 base, with 7 bases spanning the gap. In germline, CDR1 is SGHDT, CDR2 YYEEEE. The length of the CDR3 is 14 residues. The CDR3 region has the DNA TGTGCCAGCAGCTTGGGATTAGGGAACACTGAAGCTTTCTTT. Its translation is CASSLGLGNTEAFF.

V gene TRBV2 combines with J gene TRBJ2-1, with D possibly being TRBD2 (5 bases). CDR3 size: 15 residues. V shed 5 bases and J shed 2 bases, with 13 bases lying between them. Germline V CDR1 and CDR2: SNHLY, FYNNEI. CDR3 sequence reads: CASSPRAATYNEQFF. For the CDR3, the DNA is TGTGCCAGCAGTCCGCGAGCGGCGACCTACAATGAGCAGTTCTTC.

CDR3 residues: CATSNRDRGLGETQYF. The CDR3 region has the DNA TGTGCCACCAGCAACCGGGACAGGGGCCTAGGAGAGACCCAGTACTTC. The chain is built from TRBV15 and TRBJ2-5, with 10 bases lining up with TRBD1. The CDR3 is 16 residues long. The trim removed 4 bases at V and 4 bases at J, leaving 9 bases unmatched. The germline V gene encodes CDR1 LNHNV and CDR2 YYDKDF (reference sequence).

The chain couples TRBV5-1 to TRBJ2-7; 7 nucleotides align to TRBD1. V was pared by 1 base and J by 3 bases, with 1 base of the junction left unmatched. Per the germline V gene, CDR1 is SGHRS and CDR2 is YFSETQ. This CDR3 spans 13 amino acids. The CDR3 region has the DNA TGCGCCAGCAGCTTGCCAGGGGGCTACGAGCAGTACTTC. Amino acid sequence: CASSLPGGYEQYF.

J is TRBJ1-2 and V is TRBV6-2 or TRBV6-3; TRBD1 is a possible D gene (6 bases). The CDR3 is 14 residues long. Germline CDR1 and CDR2: MNHEY and SVGEGT. V lost 5 bases to trimming and J lost 5 bases, with 15 bases between them. The CDR3 coding sequence is TGTGCCAGCAGTAGAACAGGGTATCCATATGGCTACACCTTC. Its translation: CASSRTGYPYGYTF.

The gene calls are TRBV18 and TRBJ2-7, with TRBD1 matching 10 bases. Germline CDR1 and CDR2: KGHSH and LQKENI. The V and J ends lost 5 bases and 2 bases, in that order; junction bases with no gene match: 12. The CDR3 covers 17 residues. Here the CDR3 DNA reads TGTGCCAGCTCATCGGGACAGGGGCGCCACGGAGCCTACGAGCAGTACTTC. Translation gives CASSSGQGRHGAYEQYF.